The rows below give T cell receptor beta chains drawn from one sample of a study of blood T cell repertoires in COVID-19. Clones were sequenced by immunoSEQ multiplex PCR, and TCRdb holds only the in-frame ones, with some missing. The sample holds 250,000 to 300,000 clones; 88% are singletons and the top ten take 0.9% to 1%. The sequenced material came from peripheral blood. The receptors derive from a woman aged 40 to 55 who had recovered from COVID-19. Both conserved end residues are trimmed from each CDR3. The order of the fields is V gene, J gene, CDR3 protein.

TRBV14	TRBJ1-1	ASSQDMNTEAF
TRBV24-1	TRBJ1-5	ATSPDSSNQPQH
TRBV11-2	TRBJ2-5	ASSPRTGWGLTQY
TRBV21-1	TRBJ2-2	ASSKEGQGARGGELF
TRBV30	TRBJ2-2	AWGWGPGELF
TRBV30	TRBJ2-7	AWSRGGGAYEQY
TRBV6-5	TRBJ2-3	ASSPTSARTDTQY
TRBV2	TRBJ2-4	ASSEREVAKNIQY
TRBV3-1/TRBV3-2	TRBJ2-3	ASSPRGGPDTQY
TRBV5-4	TRBJ1-4	ASSELPVPLTLF
TRBV29-1	TRBJ1-2	SVDRTYGYT
TRBV28	TRBJ1-2	ASSLSAGGGGYT
TRBV11-2	TRBJ2-3	ASSPQTSADTQY
TRBV30	TRBJ2-3	AWSVGWASGSGGDTQY
TRBV5-4	TRBJ2-3	ASRASASSTDTQY
TRBV4-2	TRBJ2-7	ASSQDRDSVTYEQY
TRBV24-1	TRBJ2-3	ATSDLRGRGTDTQY
TRBV5-6	TRBJ1-2	ASSPQGTNYGYT
TRBV11-3	TRBJ2-2	ASTHLGGNTGELF
TRBV7-9	TRBJ1-2	ASIGGVRNGYT
TRBV5-1	TRBJ2-1	ASSHGQGAGNEQF
TRBV10-2	TRBJ2-1	ASRPTSGNRGNEQF
TRBV10-3	TRBJ1-4	AISQGVATNEKLF
TRBV9	TRBJ2-5	ASSELAFQETQY
TRBV11-3	TRBJ2-5	ASSTLARETQY
TRBV12-3/TRBV12-4	TRBJ2-7	ASRPGWAYEQY
TRBV10-3	TRBJ2-1	AISEVGQPDEQF
TRBV10-3	TRBJ2-7	AISLSRYEQY
TRBV12-3/TRBV12-4	TRBJ1-5	ASSRWQPQH
TRBV3-1/TRBV3-2	TRBJ1-5	ASRLTDNQPQH
TRBV30	TRBJ2-2	AWSFSTPGELF
TRBV19	TRBJ1-2	ASSPGTDYYGYT
TRBV28	TRBJ2-1	ASALGGSSYNEQF
TRBV5-6	TRBJ2-7	ASSLGGQSYEQY
TRBV20-1	TRBJ1-1	SAPRAEAF
TRBV3-1/TRBV3-2	TRBJ2-7	ASSQGAEQY
TRBV5-1	TRBJ2-5	ASRLTPTGGETQY
TRBV6-5	TRBJ2-5	ASSYMTGSETQY
TRBV3-1/TRBV3-2	TRBJ1-1	ASSQRGTNTEAF
TRBV7-2	TRBJ2-1	ASSLGRSTASYNEQF